This T cell receptor beta chain emerged from a study of sequential checkpoint blockade in melanoma. The treatment here: randomized to nivolumab then ipilimumab (arm A) or the reverse (arm B). PBMC sorting kept live CD3+CD8+ cells without CD19 or CD56. The V end was cut by 2 bases, the J end by 3 bases, with 20 bases between. Germline CDR1 MGHRA, CDR2 YSYEKL. This CDR3 has 18 residues. Produced via immunoSEQ multiplex PCR; TCRdb's table is partial and in-frame only. Of 35,000 to 45,000 clones listed, approximately 91% are singletons. This receptor was identified in a human donor with melanoma. The genes are TRBV4-1 and TRBJ2-1, with TRBD2 as a possible D gene (6 bases). This specimen consisted of CD8+ T cells sorted from blood (inferred from file names), obtained from a patient given nivolumab and ipilimumab in sequence. DNA of the CDR3: TGCGCCAGCAGCCAAACCCCCCGGGGGTCCGTCTACTACAATGAGCAGTTCTTC. It specifies CASSQTPRGSVYYNEQFF.